The 27 T cell receptor beta chains in this list originate from one sample, sequenced in a study of cytomegalovirus exposure and HLA in healthy donors. This PCR relied on a set of 60 Vbeta primers and 13 Jbeta primers. Clones were read by immunoSEQ multiplex PCR, and TCRdb kept only the in-frame ones, dropping some. Counted here are 150,000 to 200,000 clones, around 78% occurring once; the ten biggest clones make up approximately 2.1%. Sequencing input: PBMCs. The source of these receptors is a woman in her twenties or thirties in good health and CMV-seropositive.

The chain joins TRBV6-5 to TRBJ1-2; the D gene is possibly TRBD1 (5 bases). Germline lookup yields CDR1 MNHEY and CDR2 SVGAGI. The V end lost 8 bases, the J end lost 0 bases, and 10 bases lay between the germline ends. The CDR3 extends over 13 amino acids. The CDR3 reads CASRAGANYGYTF. The CDR3 DNA reads TGTGCCAGCCGCGCGGGGGCTAACTATGGCTACACCTTC.

This clone was observed a few times. This chain links TRBV5-4 with TRBJ1-2, with D possibly matching TRBD1 (6 bases). Trimming shortened V by 0 bases and J by 4 bases, and 13 bases separated the two germline ends. CDR1 is SGHNT, CDR2 YYREEE, per germline (reference sequence). CDR3 size: 15 residues. CDR3 in DNA: TGTGCCAGCAGCTTGGGGGTACAGGGCGCCTATGGCTACACCTTC. It encodes CASSLGVQGAYGYTF.

This clone was seen only a few times. This chain joins TRBV27 and TRBJ1-2; 7 bases agree with TRBD1. Germline CDR1 MNHEY, CDR2 SMNVEV (reference sequence). V lost 4 bases and J lost 5; bases outside the gene matches: 7. The CDR3 is 14 amino acids. The DNA of the CDR3 is TGTGCCAGCAGTTACAGGGGTGGGCCATATGGCTACACCTTC. Its translation is CASSYRGGPYGYTF.

This clone was observed once. The CDR3 does not close with the conserved phenylalanine or tryptophan, likely indicating a read error. CDR3 nucleotide sequence: TGTGCCAGCGGAAGGGGGACAGGGTACACTGAAGCTTTCTCT. As protein: CASGRGTGYTEAFS. V usage is TRBV27 and J usage is TRBJ1-1; 9 nucleotides align to TRBD1. The ends lost 8 bases at V and 3 bases at J; junction bases unmatched: 7. CDR3 length equals 14 residues. Germline-derived CDR1 and CDR2 are MNHEY and SMNVEV (reference sequence).

The chain uses TRBV9 and TRBJ2-5; D gene unclear. Looked up from germline, CDR1 is SGDLS and CDR2 is YYNGEE. Trimming left V 4 bases short and J 5 bases short, with 12 bases between. The CDR3 contains 13 residues. CDR3 sequence reads: CASSPPRGETQYF. CDR3 DNA sequence: TGTGCCAGCAGCCCTCCCCGTGGCGAGACCCAGTACTTC.

The gene calls are TRBV9 and TRBJ1-2; D possibly corresponds to TRBD1 (5 bases). CDR3 length: 15 residues. Germline CDR1 SGDLS, CDR2 YYNGEE. Trimming took off 4 bases at V and 2 bases at J, with 15 bases between the two ends. In DNA, the CDR3 is TGTGCCAGCAGCCCGATGGGGGGACCCAACTATGGCTACACCTTC. Translation: CASSPMGGPNYGYTF.

The chain links TRBV29-1 to TRBJ1-2; 10 nucleotides line up with TRBD1. Per germline, CDR1 SQVTM and CDR2 ANQGSEA. There are 12 residues in the CDR3. V shed 4 bases and J 9 bases; nucleotides not matched to a gene: 5. The CDR3 bases are TGCAGCGTTGGAGGACAGGGGGAGAGCTACACCTTC. This sequence encodes CSVGGQGESYTF.

The chain recombines TRBV7-2 with TRBJ1-2; D gene ambiguous. V lost 4 bases, J lost 4 bases, and 7 bases lay in between. CDR3 length: 12 amino acids. Germline V gene sequence: CDR1 SGHTA, CDR2 FQGNSA. The CDR3, as DNA: TGTGCCAGCAGCTCCGACACCTATGGCTACACCTTC. It translates to CASSSDTYGYTF.

This chain connects TRBV30 to TRBJ1-2, with D uncertain. This CDR3 is built from 14 residues. Germline CDR1 reads GTSNPN; CDR2 reads SVGIG (reference sequence). V gave up 3 bases and J gave up 4 bases, with 15 bases separating them. CDR3 protein: CAWRFRGLSYGYTF. CDR3 coding DNA: TGTGCCTGGAGGTTCCGTGGGCTTTCCTATGGCTACACCTTC.

The CDR3 here is CASSLPKGVGTEAFF. The CDR3 DNA follows: TGTGCCAGCAGCTTACCAAAGGGGGTAGGCACTGAAGCTTTCTTT. This rearrangement joins TRBV5-4 to TRBJ1-1, with a weak D call TRBD1 (6 bases). Germline V lookup: CDR1 SGHNT, CDR2 YYREEE (reference sequence). Trimming took off 2 bases at V and 4 bases at J, with 15 bases between the two ends. CDR3 length: 15 amino acids.

This clone appeared a few times. The chain is built from TRBV19 and TRBJ1-1, with D possibly matching TRBD1 (5 bases). The germline V gene has CDR1 LNHDA and CDR2 SQIVND (reference sequence). The CDR3 is made up of 16 amino acids. Trimming removed 4 bases at V and 1 base at J, with 16 bases between. The CDR3 sequence: CASSRVDGHPNTEAFF. The CDR3 region has the DNA TGTGCCAGTAGTAGAGTTGACGGACACCCGAACACTGAAGCTTTCTTT.

The chain recombines TRBV6-6 with TRBJ1-3; D perhaps matches TRBD1 (6 bases). Germline V gene lookup returns CDR1 MNHNY and CDR2 SVGAGI (reference sequence). Trimming cost V 5 bases and J 3 bases, with 14 bases left between them. This CDR3 is built from 15 residues. The CDR3 DNA is TGTGCCAGCAGTCGATCACAGGGTAATGGAAACACCATATATTTT. It translates to CASSRSQGNGNTIYF.

This clone was counted between two and nine times. The chain combines TRBV7-9 with TRBJ2-7; D unresolved. Between the trimmed V and J ends, which lost 5 bases and 0 bases, there was a span of 11 bases. This CDR3 spans 14 amino acids. From germline, CDR1 is SEHNR and CDR2 FQNEAQ (reference sequence). This CDR3 is CASSLSGSSYEQYF. The DNA for the CDR3 is TGTGCCAGCAGCCTCTCAGGTAGCTCCTACGAGCAGTACTTC.

This clone was counted only a few times. The V gene is TRBV7-9, the J gene TRBJ1-3; D is uncertain. Germline CDR1 and CDR2: SEHNR and FQNEAQ (reference sequence). CDR3 length: 16 residues. V was pared by 5 bases and J by 5 bases, with 19 bases between. In DNA, the CDR3 is TGTGCCAGCAGCACATCCAGGTCACGAGCTAGAAACACCATATATTTT. Amino acids: CASSTSRSRARNTIYF.

This rearrangement joins TRBV20-1 to TRBJ2-5, with D perhaps matching TRBD2 (6 bases). CDR1 is DFQATT, CDR2 SNEGSKA, per germline (reference sequence). V was pared by 5 bases and J by 5 bases, with 9 bases between. This CDR3 contains 11 residues. Here the CDR3 reads CSAGEAETQYF. The CDR3 DNA reads as TGCAGTGCTGGGGAGGCCGAGACCCAGTACTTC.

The V and J genes are TRBV27 and TRBJ1-2; 7 bases are shared with TRBD1. The CDR3 contains 13 residues. Looked up from germline, CDR1 is MNHEY and CDR2 is SMNVEV (reference sequence). V lost 4 bases, J lost 6 bases, and 5 bases stayed unmatched. CDR3 nucleotide sequence: TGTGCCAGCAGTTCTTGGACAGGACATGGCTACACCTTC. This codes for CASSSWTGHGYTF.

The J gene is TRBJ2-5, the V gene TRBV5-5, with TRBD1 matching 8 bases. Germline values: CDR1 SGHKS, CDR2 YYEKEE (reference sequence). The CDR3 is 14 residues long. V shed 3 bases, J shed 5 bases, and the junction held 6 bases outside the gene matches. CDR3 amino acids: CASSSDRGMETQYF. CDR3 DNA: TGTGCCAGCAGCTCTGACAGGGGTATGGAGACCCAGTACTTC. Supplemented by reference TRBV5-5 and TRBJ2-5, the full variable domain reads DAGVTQSPTHLIKTRGQQVTLRCSPISGHKSVSWYQQVLGQGPQFIFQYYEKEERGRGNFPDRFSARQFPNYSSELNVNALLLGDSALYLCASSSDRGMETQYFGPGTRLLVL.

This clone was detected only a few times. This chain connects TRBV7-6 to TRBJ2-7; 9 bases are shared with TRBD1. Germline V gene data show CDR1 as SGHVS and CDR2 as FNYEAQ. The CDR3 covers 16 residues. V lost 4 bases and J lost 2; bases outside the gene matches: 9. The CDR3 nucleotides are TGTGCCAGCAGCTCTGGACAGGGGACAAAAACCTACGAGCAGTACTTC. The encoded protein is CASSSGQGTKTYEQYF.

The chain uses TRBV15 and TRBJ1-1, with D perhaps TRBD1 (6 bases). The CDR3 sequence is 17 residues long. Germline V CDR1 and CDR2: LNHNV, YYDKDF (reference sequence). V was shortened by 1 base and J by 1 base, with 16 bases between the two germline ends. CDR3 DNA: TGTGCCACCAGCAGAGGGGGGGGCAAGGAAAAGAACACTGAAGCTTTCTTT. Protein: CATSRGGGKEKNTEAFF.

The chain couples TRBV19 to TRBJ1-6; D is unclear. In germline, CDR1 is LNHDA, CDR2 SQIVND (reference sequence). The V and J ends lost 6 bases and 0 bases respectively, with 12 bases between them. This CDR3 has 16 amino acids. CDR3 in amino acids: CASRGGRASYNSPLHF. The CDR3 DNA reads TGTGCCAGTAGGGGAGGACGGGCCTCCTATAATTCACCCCTCCACTTT.

The chain combines TRBV9 with TRBJ2-1, with 10 bases fitting TRBD2. Germline trimming cut 0 bases from V and 10 bases from J; bases unmatched to any gene: 4. The CDR3 sequence is 14 residues long. Germline V CDR1 and CDR2: SGDLS, YYNGEE. This CDR3 reads CASSVGPSGGEQFF. CDR3 coding DNA: TGTGCCAGCAGCGTAGGTCCTAGCGGGGGCGAGCAGTTCTTC.

The V call is TRBV28, the J call TRBJ1-5, with a weak D call TRBD1 (5 bases). This CDR3 region has 13 residues. Germline CDR1 reads MDHEN; CDR2 reads SYDVKM. V dropped 7 bases and J dropped 4 bases, with 11 bases sitting between them. The DNA for the CDR3 is TGTGCCAGCATGGGAGGGGCAAATCAGCCCCAGCATTTT. Translation: CASMGGANQPQHF.

The rearrangement uses TRBV9 and TRBJ1-3; maybe TRBD1 (6 bases). Trimming stripped 5 bases from V and 0 bases from J, with 24 bases between. The V gene's germline CDR1 is SGDLS and CDR2 YYNGEE. This CDR3 is built from 19 residues. Written as DNA, the CDR3 is TGTGCCAGCAGTGCCAAGGGGGTACCCGGAGCTCTCTCTGGAAACACCATATATTTT. Translated, it gives CASSAKGVPGALSGNTIYF.

The chain uses TRBV2 and TRBJ1-5; 10 bases are a match to TRBD1. The germline gives CDR1 SNHLY, CDR2 FYNNEI. Germline trimming cut 4 bases from V and 5 bases from J; bases unmatched to any gene: 2. The CDR3 has 14 amino acids. The CDR3: CASSGDRGDQPQHF. CDR3 coding DNA: TGTGCCAGCAGTGGGGACAGGGGCGATCAGCCCCAGCATTTT.

The chain is built from TRBV19 and TRBJ1-1; D is undetermined. Germline loops: CDR1 LNHDA, CDR2 SQIVND (reference sequence). The CDR3 consists of 18 residues. V was pared by 7 bases and J by 1 base, with 25 bases between. The DNA of the CDR3 is TGTGCCAGTACCCAACAAGTTGGGCGCCGAACCCCGAACACTGAAGCTTTCTTT. It codes for CASTQQVGRRTPNTEAFF.

This clone was counted a single time. The gene calls are TRBV7-2 and TRBJ2-3; the D gene is possibly TRBD2 (5 bases). This CDR3 is 13 amino acids long. Per germline, CDR1 SGHTA and CDR2 FQGNSA. Trimming removed 6 bases at V and 3 bases at J, with 10 bases between. As DNA, the CDR3 is TGTGCCAGCAGACAGCTAGCTACAGATACGCAGTATTTT. It translates to CASRQLATDTQYF.

V and J are TRBV4-3 and TRBJ1-5; no definite D call. This CDR3 is 18 amino acids long. CDR1 is LGHNA, CDR2 YSLEER, per germline. V gave up 0 bases and J gave up 2 bases, with 17 bases separating them. This CDR3 reads CASSQEVLWEEGNQPQHF. For the CDR3, the DNA is TGCGCCAGCAGCCAAGAAGTTTTATGGGAGGAGGGCAATCAGCCCCAGCATTTT.